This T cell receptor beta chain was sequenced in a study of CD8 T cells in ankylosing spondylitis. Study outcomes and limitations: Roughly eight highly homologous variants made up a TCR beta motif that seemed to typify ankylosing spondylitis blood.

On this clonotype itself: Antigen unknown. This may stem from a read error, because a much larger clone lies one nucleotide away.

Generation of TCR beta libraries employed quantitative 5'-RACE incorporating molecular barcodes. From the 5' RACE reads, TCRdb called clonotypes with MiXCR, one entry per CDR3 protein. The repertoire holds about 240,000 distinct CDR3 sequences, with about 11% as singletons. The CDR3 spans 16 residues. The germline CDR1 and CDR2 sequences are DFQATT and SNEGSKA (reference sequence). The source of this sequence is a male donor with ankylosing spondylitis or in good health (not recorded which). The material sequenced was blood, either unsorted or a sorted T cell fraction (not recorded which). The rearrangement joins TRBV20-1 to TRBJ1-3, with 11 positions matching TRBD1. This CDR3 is CSSSGQGAISGNTIYF. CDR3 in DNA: TGCAGTTCTAGTGGACAGGGGGCCATCTCTGGAAACACCATATATTTT.